The sequence of this T cell receptor beta chain was determined in a study of blood T cell repertoires in COVID-19. In the original analysis: Amplification from reference gene primers served as the basis for estimated nucleated cell counts. Using immunoSEQ multiplex PCR, the repertoire was profiled, and TCRdb retains in-frame clones only, with some absent. V, J and clone size are those of that table, while D and trimming were read from the DNA. This table has approximately 200,000 clones, more than 70% appearing once. The CDR3 consists of 15 residues. Per germline, CDR1 SGHRS and CDR2 YFSETQ. The junction had 4 bases not matched to a gene; V was cut back by 0 bases and J by 5 bases.

What was sequenced was peripheral blood. J is TRBJ1-2 and V is TRBV5-1; 10 bases line up with TRBD1. The clonotype originates from a woman aged 60 to 75 with acute or convalescent COVID-19. The CDR3 bases are TGCGCCAGCAGCTTGGGGGACAGGGGTGGATATGGCTACACCTTC. This encodes CASSLGDRGGYGYTF.